These T cell receptor beta chains were read from a single sample in a study of read filtering for tumor transcriptome and immune sequencing. TCRdb reprocessed the reads with MiXCR, giving one entry per CDR3 protein. This table has some 140,000 distinct CDR3 sequences, less than 15% appearing once. The sequenced sample consisted of a population of CD138-negative cells sorted from bone marrow. Every receptor here comes from a donor at least 40 years old with multiple myeloma. The CDR3 runs from the conserved cysteine through the conserved F or W. The D gene is left open where the match is weak. Part of the rows lack a size; the others show once, few, many or a class for expanded clones.

>TRBV6-2/TRBV6-3|TRBJ2-1|14|-|many
TGTGCCAGCGGCTACCTGGGGGAGTACAATGAGCAGTTCTTC
CASGYLGEYNEQFF
>TRBV6-6|TRBJ2-5|14|-|many
TGTGCCAGCAGTAAATGGTCGATTGCCGAGACCCAGTACTTC
CASSKWSIAETQYF
>TRBV5-1|TRBJ2-1|15|-|many
TGCGCCAGCAGCTTGGGGGACAACTCCTACAATGAGCAGTTCTTC
CASSLGDNSYNEQFF
>TRBV27|TRBJ2-1|16|-|-
TGTGCCAGCTGGGGGGTGGGGTATGACCCCAACAATGAGCAGTTCTTC
CASWGVGYDPNNEQFF
>TRBV7-9|TRBJ2-7|16|TRBD2|many
TGTGCCAGCAGCTCACACCTAGCGGGAGGGCCCTACGAGCAGTACTTC
CASSSHLAGGPYEQYF
>TRBV6-1|TRBJ2-5|14|TRBD2|many
TGTGCCAGCAGGTCTAGCGGGGCCAAACAGACCCAGTACTTC
CASRSSGAKQTQYF
>TRBV29-1|TRBJ2-1|15|-|many
TGCAGCGTTGAAGGAGCGCGTAGCTCCTACAATGAGCAGTTCTTC
CSVEGARSSYNEQFF
>TRBV6-2/TRBV6-3|TRBJ2-1|13|-|-
TGTGCCAGCAACGAGGATCTTTACAATGAGCAGTTCTTC
CASNEDLYNEQFF
>TRBV5-1|TRBJ2-1|12|-|many
TGCGCCAGCAGCTGGAGCGGCAATGAGCAGTTCTTC
CASSWSGNEQFF
>TRBV10-3|TRBJ2-2|12|-|many
TGTGCCATCAGTGAGCCGACCGGGGAGCTGTTTTTT
CAISEPTGELFF
>TRBV6-1|TRBJ1-1|15|-|many
TGTGCCAGCAGTGAAGCAGCGCGACTAGCTTCTGAAGCTTTCTTT
CASSEAARLASEAFF
>TRBV6-6|TRBJ1-5|14|TRBD1|few
TGTGCCAGCAGGGGACAGGGGGCGTTGGAGCCCCAGCATTTT
CASRGQGALEPQHF
>TRBV12-3/TRBV12-4|TRBJ1-5|13|-|few
TGTGCCAGCAGTTTTGCATACAATCAGCCCCAGCATTTT
CASSFAYNQPQHF
>TRBV5-1|TRBJ2-1|17|TRBD2|many
TGCGCCAGCACCAACCGGGGTAGCGGGAGTTTCTACAATGAGCAGTTCTTC
CASTNRGSGSFYNEQFF
>TRBV7-6|TRBJ2-1|16|TRBD2|many
TGTGCCAGCAGCTTAGGGCGGGAGGGCCGGATTGGTGAGCAGTTCTTC
CASSLGREGRIGEQFF
>TRBV24-1|TRBJ2-6|16|-|many
TGTGCCACCAGTGACCGGACAACCTCTGGGGCCAACGTCCTGACTTTC
CATSDRTTSGANVLTF
>TRBV29-1|TRBJ2-1|16|-|many
TGCAGCGTCACCAGACAGGCTAGTATCTCCTACAATGAGCAGTTCTTC
CSVTRQASISYNEQFF
>TRBV4-2|TRBJ1-1|15|-|many
TGTGCCAGCAGCCAAGATAGGCAAGGGAACACTGAAGCTTTCTTT
CASSQDRQGNTEAFF
>TRBV30|TRBJ2-7|13|TRBD1|-
TGTGCCTGGAGTGGAACAGGGGACTACGAGCAGTACTTC
CAWSGTGDYEQYF
>TRBV14|TRBJ2-1|15|-|many
TGTGCCAGCAGCCAAAACTGGCTAGTAGGCGATGAGCAGTTCTTC
CASSQNWLVGDEQFF
>TRBV13|TRBJ1-1|17|TRBD1|many
TGTGCCAGCAGCTTAGGCCCGGACAGGGGGTGGAACACTGAAGCTTTCTTT
CASSLGPDRGWNTEAFF
>TRBV29-1|TRBJ2-3|13|-|few
TGCAGCGCCCAAAATAAGAGGACAGATACGCAGTATTTT
CSAQNKRTDTQYF
>TRBV12-3/TRBV12-4|TRBJ2-1|12|-|few
TGTGCCAGCAGTTCCTCACCCGGTGAGCAGTTCTTC
CASSSSPGEQFF
>TRBV7-3|TRBJ2-1|17|TRBD2|many
TGTGCCAGCAGCTTAAGCCCTGGACTAGCGGGATACAATGAGCAGTTCTTC
CASSLSPGLAGYNEQFF
>TRBV12-3/TRBV12-4|TRBJ1-1|18|-|-
TGTGCCAGCAGTCCGATTCGGCGCCCGGGACGGATTAACACTGAAGCTTTCTTT
CASSPIRRPGRINTEAFF
>TRBV3-1|TRBJ2-3|16|TRBD2|few
TGTGCCAGCAGCCTCTCTAGCGGGAGTAGCACAGATACGCAGTATTTT
CASSLSSGSSTDTQYF
>TRBV19|TRBJ2-1|10|-|many
TGTGCCAGCCGGGGGTATGAGCAGTTCTTC
CASRGYEQFF
>TRBV3-1|TRBJ2-1|15|-|-
TGTGCCAGCAGCCAAGATCTCTCAGGGTACAATGAGCAGTTCTTC
CASSQDLSGYNEQFF
>TRBV5-1|TRBJ2-7|14|-|many
TGCGCCAGCAGTCAGGACGGCAATTCCTACGAGCAGTACTTC
CASSQDGNSYEQYF
>TRBV4-3|TRBJ2-7|15|-|many
TGCGCCAGCAGCCTCGGCAGGGGAGGACCCTACGAGCAGTACTTC
CASSLGRGGPYEQYF
>TRBV24-1|TRBJ2-3|14|TRBD2|many
TGTGCCACCAGTGACCCCAGCGGGAGTGATACGCAGTATTTT
CATSDPSGSDTQYF